This T cell receptor (beta chain) was recovered during a study of blood T cell repertoires in COVID-19. The length of the CDR3 is 13 residues. With 2 bases removed from V and 3 bases from J, the gap between germline ends came to 8 bases. Per the germline V gene, CDR1 is SGHDT and CDR2 is YYEEEE. Sequencing was performed with immunoSEQ multiplex PCR; in TCRdb, only in-frame clones are kept and a portion is missing. The table includes some 270,000 clones, 80% to 85% detected once. The participants were between about 18 and 95 years old and came from about two dozen US areas. The chain uses TRBV5-6 and TRBJ1-1; D is unresolved. The source is a man in his fifties who had recovered from COVID-19. Sequenced sample: PBMCs or T cells enriched from blood (not recorded which). The CDR3 here is CASSLEWYTEAFF. DNA of the CDR3: TGTGCCAGCAGCTTAGAGTGGTACACTGAAGCTTTCTTT.